These 7 T cell receptor beta chains were all obtained from the same sample, sequenced in a study of regulatory T cells in long-lasting Graves disease. Assembly of TCR beta libraries relied on iRepertoire HTBI primers together with Arm-PCR of CDR3 regions. TCRdb reprocessed the multiplex PCR reads via MiXCR and lists one record per CDR3 protein. The sample has some 370,000 distinct CDR3 sequences; roughly 25% are singletons. Time point denoted: persistent/refractory GD, antithyroid drugs over 5 years with positive TRAb. PBMCs were the source of the RNA used for TCR sequencing. The material sequenced was peripheral blood mononuclear cells (PBMCs), taken when the disease was refractory, from a patient treated with antithyroid drugs. These receptors were obtained from a woman aged 40-49 years with Graves disease.

This clonotype was found a few times. The J gene is TRBJ2-3, the V gene TRBV6-1, with D tentatively TRBD2 (5 bases). Trimming took 7 bases from V and 2 from J, leaving 16 bases between them. The CDR3 is 15 residues long. Per the germline V gene, CDR1 is MNHNS and CDR2 is SASEGT. CDR3 loop: CASTSWASITDTQYF. CDR3 nucleotides: TGTGCCAGCACGTCCTGGGCTAGCATCACAGATACGCAGTATTTT.

This chain connects TRBV5-1 to TRBJ2-2; D may be TRBD1 (5 bases). Germline CDR1 and CDR2: SGHRS and YFSETQ. V lost 0 bases, J lost 3 bases, and 9 bases lay in between. The CDR3 totals 15 residues. CDR3 coding DNA: TGCGCCAGCAGCTTGGCAGGGCTGGACACCGGGGAGCTGTTTTTT. It codes for CASSLAGLDTGELFF.

The J gene is TRBJ2-7, the V gene TRBV20-1, with 9 bases fitting TRBD1. Germline V gene lookup returns CDR1 DFQATT and CDR2 SNEGSKA (reference sequence). The CDR3 is 14 residues long. V gave up 5 bases and J gave up 0 bases; unmatched junction bases: 5. In DNA, the CDR3 is TGCAGTGCTGAGGGACAGGGTAGCTCCTACGAGCAGTACTTC. It yields the protein CSAEGQGSSYEQYF.

This clonotype was counted ten times or more. V and J are TRBV20-1 and TRBJ2-5; no reliable D call. Germline-derived CDR1 and CDR2 are DFQATT and SNEGSKA (reference sequence). The CDR3 consists of 12 residues. Trimming took 3 bases from V and 2 from J, leaving 7 bases between them. This CDR3 reads CSASLGQETQYF. The CDR3 DNA reads TGCAGTGCTAGTCTAGGGCAAGAGACCCAGTACTTC.

This clonotype occurred many times. V is TRBV7-2 and J is TRBJ1-1; D ambiguous. The CDR3 runs to 14 residues. Germline loops: CDR1 SGHTA, CDR2 FQGNSA. Trimming shortened V by 1 base and J by 3 bases, and 9 bases separated the two germline ends. The CDR3 is CASSLGFRDTEAFF. The CDR3 region has the DNA TGTGCCAGCAGCTTAGGTTTCAGAGACACTGAAGCTTTCTTT.

This clonotype was seen many times. The genes are TRBV11-3 and TRBJ1-1, with unresolved D. CDR1 and CDR2 (germline): SGHNT, YENEEA. The CDR3 is 13 residues long. Trimming removed 2 bases at V and 3 bases at J, with 7 bases between. The CDR3 reads CASSLWRDTEAFF. The CDR3 DNA sequence: TGTGCCAGCAGCTTATGGAGGGACACTGAAGCTTTCTTT.

In regard to this clonotype: An end of the junction does not agree with germline; a read error may underlie this. The chain uses TRBV4-1 and TRBJ1-5; 7 bases fit TRBD1. The CDR3 covers 16 residues. Germline V lookup: CDR1 MGHRA, CDR2 YSYEKL. The CDR3 region has the DNA TGCGCCAGCAGCAAGGGACAGACGCTAGCAAATCGGCCCCAGCATTTT. It encodes CASSKGQTLANRPQHF.